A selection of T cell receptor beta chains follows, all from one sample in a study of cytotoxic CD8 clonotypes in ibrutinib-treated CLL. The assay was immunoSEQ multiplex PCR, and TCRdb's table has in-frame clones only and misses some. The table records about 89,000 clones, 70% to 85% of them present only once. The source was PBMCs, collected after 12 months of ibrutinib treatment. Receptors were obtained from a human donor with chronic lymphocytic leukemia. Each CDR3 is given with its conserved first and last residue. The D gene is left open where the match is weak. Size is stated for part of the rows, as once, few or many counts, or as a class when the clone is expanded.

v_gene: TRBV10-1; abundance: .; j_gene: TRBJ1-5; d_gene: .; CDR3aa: CARPLGHRENQPQHF; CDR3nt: TGCGCCAGACCACTAGGTCACAGAGAAAATCAGCCCCAGCATTTT
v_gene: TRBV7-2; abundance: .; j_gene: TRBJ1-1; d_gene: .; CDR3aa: CASSSPFRGSTEAFF; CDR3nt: TGTGCCAGCAGCTCGCCGTTCCGGGGGAGCACTGAAGCTTTCTTT
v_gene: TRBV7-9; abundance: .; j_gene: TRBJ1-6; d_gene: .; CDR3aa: CASSLIDIGSPLHF; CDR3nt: TGTGCCAGCAGCTTGATTGATATTGGTTCACCCCTCCACTTT
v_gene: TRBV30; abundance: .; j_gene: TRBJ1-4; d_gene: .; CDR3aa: CAWSRPRGWLDEKLFF; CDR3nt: TGTGCCTGGAGTCGCCCCCGGGGCTGGTTAGATGAAAAACTGTTTTTT
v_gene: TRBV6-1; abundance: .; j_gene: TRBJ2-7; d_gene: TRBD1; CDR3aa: CASNGVAGGSEQYF; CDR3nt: TGTGCCAGCAACGGTGTCGCAGGGGGCTCCGAGCAGTACTTC
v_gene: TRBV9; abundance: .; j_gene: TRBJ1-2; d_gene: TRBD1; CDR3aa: CASSVDTGQSFYGYTF; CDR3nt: TGTGCCAGCAGCGTAGATACGGGACAGTCGTTCTATGGCTACACCTTC
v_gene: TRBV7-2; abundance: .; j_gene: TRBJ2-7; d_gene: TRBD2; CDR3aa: CASSPRAGGSSYEQYF; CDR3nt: TGTGCCAGCAGCCCTCGAGCGGGGGGAAGTTCCTACGAGCAGTACTTC
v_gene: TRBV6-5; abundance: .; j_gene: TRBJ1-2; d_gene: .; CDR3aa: CASSRRGGYGYTF; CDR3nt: TGTGCCAGCAGTCGGAGGGGAGGTTATGGCTACACCTTC
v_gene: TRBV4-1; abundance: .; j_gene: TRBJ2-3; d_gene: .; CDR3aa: CASSQAESGTQYF; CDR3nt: TGCGCCAGCAGCCAGGCAGAGAGTGGTACGCAGTATTTT
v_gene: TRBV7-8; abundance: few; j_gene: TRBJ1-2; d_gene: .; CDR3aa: CASSLAQVGRGTGYTF; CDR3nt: TGTGCCAGCAGCTTAGCGCAAGTGGGCCGTGGTACCGGCTACACCTTC
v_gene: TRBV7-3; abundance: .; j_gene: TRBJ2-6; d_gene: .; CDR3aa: CASSLRGAGANVLTF; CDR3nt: TGTGCCAGCAGCTTAAGGGGTGCTGGGGCCAACGTCCTGACTTTC
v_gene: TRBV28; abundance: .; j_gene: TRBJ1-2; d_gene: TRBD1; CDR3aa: CASSPPQGYYGYTF; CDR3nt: TGTGCCAGCTCCCCCCCACAGGGGTACTATGGCTACACCTTC
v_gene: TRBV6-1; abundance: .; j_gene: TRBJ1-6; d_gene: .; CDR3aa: CASSDRNRAGNSPLHF; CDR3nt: TGTGCCAGCAGTGACCGTAACAGGGCTGGAAATTCACCCCTCCACTTT
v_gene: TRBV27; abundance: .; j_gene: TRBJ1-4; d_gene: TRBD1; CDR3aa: CASRSGTGNEKLFF; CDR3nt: TGTGCCAGCAGATCTGGGACAGGGAATGAAAAACTGTTTTTT